This TCR beta chain was sequenced for a study of blood T cell repertoires in COVID-19. This CDR3 comprises 13 residues. With 2 bases clipped from V and 7 bases from J, the junction kept 4 bases outside the gene matches. The germline V gene has CDR1 MRHNA and CDR2 SNTAGT. This table comes from immunoSEQ multiplex PCR, and its TCRdb copy is limited to in-frame clones, with some not included. The sample has under 300,000 clones; around 90% are singletons. The chain recombines TRBV6-4 with TRBJ1-1; 7 bases line up with TRBD1. This receptor was obtained from a woman aged 40 to 50 who had recovered from COVID-19. Sequenced: peripheral blood. The CDR3 coding sequence is TGTGCCAGCAGTGACGGCCAGGGGGATGAAGCTTTCTTT. This encodes CASSDGQGDEAFF.